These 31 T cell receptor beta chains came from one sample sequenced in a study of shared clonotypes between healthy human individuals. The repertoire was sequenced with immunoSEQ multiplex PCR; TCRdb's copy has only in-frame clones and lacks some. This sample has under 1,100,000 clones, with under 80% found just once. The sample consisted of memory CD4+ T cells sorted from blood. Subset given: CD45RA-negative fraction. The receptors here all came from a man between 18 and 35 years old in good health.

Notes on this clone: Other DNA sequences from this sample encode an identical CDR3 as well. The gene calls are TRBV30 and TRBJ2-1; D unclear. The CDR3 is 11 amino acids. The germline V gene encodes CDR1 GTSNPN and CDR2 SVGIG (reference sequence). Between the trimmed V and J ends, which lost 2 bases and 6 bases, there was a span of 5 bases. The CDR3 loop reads CAWSLSNEQFF. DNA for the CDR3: TGTGCCTGGAGTCTTAGCAATGAGCAGTTCTTC.

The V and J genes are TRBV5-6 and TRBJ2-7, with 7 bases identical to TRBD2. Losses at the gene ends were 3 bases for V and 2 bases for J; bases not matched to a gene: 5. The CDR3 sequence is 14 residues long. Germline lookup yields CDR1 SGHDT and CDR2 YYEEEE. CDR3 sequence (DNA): TGTGCCAGCAGCTACGGACTAGGGGCCTACGAGCAGTACTTC. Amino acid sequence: CASSYGLGAYEQYF.

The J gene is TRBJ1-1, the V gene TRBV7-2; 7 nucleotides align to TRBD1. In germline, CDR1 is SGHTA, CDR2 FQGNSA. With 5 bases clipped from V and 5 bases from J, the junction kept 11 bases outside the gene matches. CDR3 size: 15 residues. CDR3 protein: CASSAKGGGFTEAFF. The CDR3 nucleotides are TGTGCCAGCAGCGCTAAAGGGGGCGGGTTTACTGAAGCTTTCTTT.

CDR3: CATSRAPTEIQYF. As DNA, the CDR3 is TGTGCCACCAGCAGAGCTCCGACGGAGATTCAGTACTTC. The chain has TRBV15 and TRBJ2-4, with unresolved D. The CDR3 is made up of 13 amino acids. CDR1 and CDR2 (germline): LNHNV, YYDKDF (reference sequence). Trimming shortened V by 1 base and J by 10 bases, and 11 bases separated the two germline ends. Using reference TRBV15 and TRBJ2-4 for the parts outside the CDR3, the full variable domain is DAMVIQNPRYQVTQFGKPVTLSCSQTLNHNVMYWYQQKSSQAPKLLFHYYDKDFNNEADTPDNFQSRRPNTSFCFLDIRSPGLGDTAMYLCATSRAPTEIQYFGAGTRLSVL.

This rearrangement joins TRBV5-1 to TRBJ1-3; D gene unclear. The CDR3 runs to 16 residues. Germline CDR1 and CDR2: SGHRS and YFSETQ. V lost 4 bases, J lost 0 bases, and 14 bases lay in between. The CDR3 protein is CASSQDDPSSGNTIYF. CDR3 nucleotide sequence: TGCGCCAGCAGCCAGGACGACCCATCCTCTGGAAACACCATATATTTT. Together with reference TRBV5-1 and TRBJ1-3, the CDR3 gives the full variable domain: KAGVTQTPRYLIKTRGQQVTLSCSPISGHRSVSWYQQTPGQGLQFLFEYFSETQRNKGNFPGRFSGRQFSNSRSEMNVSTLELGDSALYLCASSQDDPSSGNTIYFGEGSWLTVV.

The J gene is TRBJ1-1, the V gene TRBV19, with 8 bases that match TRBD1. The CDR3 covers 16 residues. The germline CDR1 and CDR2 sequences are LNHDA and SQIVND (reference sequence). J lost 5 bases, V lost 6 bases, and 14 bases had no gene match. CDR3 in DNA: TGTGCCAGTAGGATCGGACAGGGACCGGTAGGGACTGAAGCTTTCTTT. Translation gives CASRIGQGPVGTEAFF.

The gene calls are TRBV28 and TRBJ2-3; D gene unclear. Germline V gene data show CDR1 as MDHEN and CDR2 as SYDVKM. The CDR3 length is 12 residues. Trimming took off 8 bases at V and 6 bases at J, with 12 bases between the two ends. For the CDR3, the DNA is TGTGCCAGCGGCGATCGTAGGGATACGCAGTATTTT. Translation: CASGDRRDTQYF.

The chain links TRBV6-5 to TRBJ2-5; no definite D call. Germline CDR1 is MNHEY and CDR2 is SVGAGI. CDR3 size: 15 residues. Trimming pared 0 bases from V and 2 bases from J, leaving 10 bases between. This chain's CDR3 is CASSYSSVLQETQYF. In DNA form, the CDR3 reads TGTGCCAGCAGTTACTCGTCTGTTTTACAAGAGACCCAGTACTTC.

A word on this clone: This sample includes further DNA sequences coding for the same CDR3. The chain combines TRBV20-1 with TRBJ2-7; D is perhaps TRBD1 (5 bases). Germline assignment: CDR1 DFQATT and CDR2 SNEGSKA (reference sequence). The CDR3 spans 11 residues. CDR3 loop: CSAAGTYEQYF. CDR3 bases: TGCAGCGCCGCAGGGACCTACGAGCAGTACTTC.

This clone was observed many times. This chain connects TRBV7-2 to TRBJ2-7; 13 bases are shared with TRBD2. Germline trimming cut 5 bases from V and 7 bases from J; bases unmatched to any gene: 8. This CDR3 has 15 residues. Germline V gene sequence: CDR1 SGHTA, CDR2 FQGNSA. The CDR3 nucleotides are TGTGCCAGCAGCGTCCCGACTAGCGGGAGGAGTGAGCAGTACTTC. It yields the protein CASSVPTSGRSEQYF.

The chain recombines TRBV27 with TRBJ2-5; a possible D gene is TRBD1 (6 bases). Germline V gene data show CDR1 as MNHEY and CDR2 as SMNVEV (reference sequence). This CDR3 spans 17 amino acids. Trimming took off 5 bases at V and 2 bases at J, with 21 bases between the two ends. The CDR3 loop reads CASSLKPLVGQQETQYF. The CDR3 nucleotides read TGTGCCAGCAGTCTAAAGCCCCTGGTAGGACAGCAAGAGACCCAGTACTTC.

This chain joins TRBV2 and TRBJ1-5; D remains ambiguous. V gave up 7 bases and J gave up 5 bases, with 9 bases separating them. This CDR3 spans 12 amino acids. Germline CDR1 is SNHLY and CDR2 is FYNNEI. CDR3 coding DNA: TGTGCCAGCACCTGGGATGATCAGCCCCAGCATTTT. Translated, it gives CASTWDDQPQHF.

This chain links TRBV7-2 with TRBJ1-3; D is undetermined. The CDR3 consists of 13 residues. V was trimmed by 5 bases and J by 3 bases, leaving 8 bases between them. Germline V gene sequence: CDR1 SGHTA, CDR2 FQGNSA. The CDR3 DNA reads TGTGCCAGCAGCCCTATCGTTGGAAACACCATATATTTT. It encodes CASSPIVGNTIYF.

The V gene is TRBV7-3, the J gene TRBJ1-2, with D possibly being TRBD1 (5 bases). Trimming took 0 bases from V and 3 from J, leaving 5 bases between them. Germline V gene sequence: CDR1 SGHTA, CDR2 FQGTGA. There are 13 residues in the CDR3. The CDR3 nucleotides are TGTGCCAGCAGCTTAACAGGGGACTATGGCTACACCTTC. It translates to CASSLTGDYGYTF.

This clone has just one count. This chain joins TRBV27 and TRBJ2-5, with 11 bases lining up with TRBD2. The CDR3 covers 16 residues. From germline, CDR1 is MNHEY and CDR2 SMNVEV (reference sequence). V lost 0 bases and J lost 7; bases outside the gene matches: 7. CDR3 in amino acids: CASSLSLAGGPGTQYF. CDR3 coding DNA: TGTGCCAGCAGTTTATCCTTAGCGGGAGGGCCCGGGACCCAGTACTTC.

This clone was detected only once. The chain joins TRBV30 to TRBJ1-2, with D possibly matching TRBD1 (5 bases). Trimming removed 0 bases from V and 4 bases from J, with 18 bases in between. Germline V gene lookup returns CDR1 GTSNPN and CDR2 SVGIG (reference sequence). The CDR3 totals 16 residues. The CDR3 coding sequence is TGTGCCTGGAGTGTGGGGGTAGGTGGCGGTGGCTATGGCTACACCTTC. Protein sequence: CAWSVGVGGGGYGYTF.

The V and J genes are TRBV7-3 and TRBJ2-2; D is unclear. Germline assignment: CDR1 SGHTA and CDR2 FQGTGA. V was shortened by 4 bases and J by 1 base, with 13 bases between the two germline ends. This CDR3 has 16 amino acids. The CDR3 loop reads CASSSISLGNTGELFF. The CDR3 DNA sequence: TGTGCCAGCAGCTCTATCTCCTTAGGGAACACCGGGGAGCTGTTTTTT. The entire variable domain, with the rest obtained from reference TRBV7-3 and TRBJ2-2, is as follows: GAGVSQTPSNKVTEKGKYVELRCDPISGHTALYWYRQSLGQGPEFLIYFQGTGAADDSGLPNDRFFAVRPEGSVSTLKIQRTERGDSAVYLCASSSISLGNTGELFFGEGSRLTVL.

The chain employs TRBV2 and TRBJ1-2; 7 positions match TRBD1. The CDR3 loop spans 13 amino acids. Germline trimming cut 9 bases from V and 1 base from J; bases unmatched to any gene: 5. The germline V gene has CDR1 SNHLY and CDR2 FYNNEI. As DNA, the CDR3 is TGTGCCAGTAGGGACAGCTTTAACTATGGCTACACCTTC. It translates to CASRDSFNYGYTF.

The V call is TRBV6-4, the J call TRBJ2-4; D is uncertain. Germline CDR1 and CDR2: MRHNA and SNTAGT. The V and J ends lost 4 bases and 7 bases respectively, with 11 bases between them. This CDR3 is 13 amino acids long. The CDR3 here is CASSAQAGNIQYF. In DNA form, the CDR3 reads TGTGCCAGCAGTGCCCAGGCCGGTAACATTCAGTACTTC.

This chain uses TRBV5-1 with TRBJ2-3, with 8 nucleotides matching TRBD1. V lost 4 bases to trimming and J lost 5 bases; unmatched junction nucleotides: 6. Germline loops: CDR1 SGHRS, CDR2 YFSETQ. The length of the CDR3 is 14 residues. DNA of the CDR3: TGCGCCAGCAGCACCGGACAGGGTTTAGATACGCAGTATTTT. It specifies CASSTGQGLDTQYF.

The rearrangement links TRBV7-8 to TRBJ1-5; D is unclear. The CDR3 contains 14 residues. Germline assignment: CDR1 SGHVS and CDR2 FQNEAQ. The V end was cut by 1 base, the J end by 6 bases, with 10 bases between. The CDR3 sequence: CASSLESGSQPQHF. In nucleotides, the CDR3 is TGTGCCAGCAGCTTAGAATCTGGATCTCAGCCCCAGCATTTT. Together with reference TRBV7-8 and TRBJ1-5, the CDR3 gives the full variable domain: GAGVSQSPRYKVAKRGQDVALRCDPISGHVSLFWYQQALGQGPEFLTYFQNEAQLDKSGLPSDRFFAERPEGSVSTLKIQRTQQEDSAVYLCASSLESGSQPQHFGDGTRLSIL.

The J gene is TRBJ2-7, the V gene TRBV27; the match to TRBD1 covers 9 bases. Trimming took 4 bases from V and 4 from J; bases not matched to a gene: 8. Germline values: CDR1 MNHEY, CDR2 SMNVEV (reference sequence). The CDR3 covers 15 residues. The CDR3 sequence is CASSYRQGELYEQYF. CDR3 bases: TGTGCCAGCAGTTACCGACAGGGGGAGTTGTACGAGCAGTACTTC.

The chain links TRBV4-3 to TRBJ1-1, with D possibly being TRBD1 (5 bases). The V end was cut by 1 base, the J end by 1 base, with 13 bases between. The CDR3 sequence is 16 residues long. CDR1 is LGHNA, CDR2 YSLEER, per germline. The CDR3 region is CASSQAWGTSNTEAFF. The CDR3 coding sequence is TGCGCCAGCAGCCAAGCCTGGGGGACCTCGAACACTGAAGCTTTCTTT.

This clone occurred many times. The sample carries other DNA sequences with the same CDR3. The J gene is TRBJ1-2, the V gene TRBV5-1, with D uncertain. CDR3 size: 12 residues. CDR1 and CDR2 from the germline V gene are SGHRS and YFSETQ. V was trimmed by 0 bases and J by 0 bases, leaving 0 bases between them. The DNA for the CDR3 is TGCGCCAGCAGCTTGGCTAACTATGGCTACACCTTC. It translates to CASSLANYGYTF.

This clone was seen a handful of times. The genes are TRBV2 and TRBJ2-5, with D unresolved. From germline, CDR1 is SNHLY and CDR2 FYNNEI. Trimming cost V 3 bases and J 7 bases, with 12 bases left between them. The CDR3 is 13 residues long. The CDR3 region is CASSDSSARTQYF. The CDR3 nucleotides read TGTGCCAGCAGTGACAGTTCGGCGCGGACCCAGTACTTC.

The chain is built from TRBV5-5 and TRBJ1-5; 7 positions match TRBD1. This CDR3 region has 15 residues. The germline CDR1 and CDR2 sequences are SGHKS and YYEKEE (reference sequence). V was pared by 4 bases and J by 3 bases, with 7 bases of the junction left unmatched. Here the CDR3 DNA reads TGTGCCAGCAGCCTTTCACAGGGGTACAATCAGCCCCAGCATTTT. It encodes CASSLSQGYNQPQHF.

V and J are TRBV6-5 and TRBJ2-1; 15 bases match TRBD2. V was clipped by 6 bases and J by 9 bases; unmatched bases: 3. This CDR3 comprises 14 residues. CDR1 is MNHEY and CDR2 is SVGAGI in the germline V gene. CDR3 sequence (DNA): TGTGCCAGCAGGGGACTAGCGGGGGGAGGTGAGCAGTTCTTC. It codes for CASRGLAGGGEQFF.

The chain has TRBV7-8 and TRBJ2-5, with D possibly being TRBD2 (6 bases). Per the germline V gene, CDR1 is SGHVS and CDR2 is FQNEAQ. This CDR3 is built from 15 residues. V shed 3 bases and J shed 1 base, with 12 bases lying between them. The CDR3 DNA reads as TGTGCCAGCAGCTTGAGAGCGGGCAGCCAAGAGACCCAGTACTTC. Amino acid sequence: CASSLRAGSQETQYF.

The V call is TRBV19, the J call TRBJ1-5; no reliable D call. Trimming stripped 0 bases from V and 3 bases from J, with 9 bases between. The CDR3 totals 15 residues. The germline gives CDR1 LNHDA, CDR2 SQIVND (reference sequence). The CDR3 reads CASSIEGQYNQPQHF. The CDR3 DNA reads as TGTGCCAGTAGTATAGAGGGCCAGTACAATCAGCCCCAGCATTTT. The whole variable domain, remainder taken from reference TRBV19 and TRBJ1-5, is DGGITQSPKYLFRKEGQNVTLSCEQNLNHDAMYWYRQDPGQGLRLIYYSQIVNDFQKGDIAEGYSVSREKKESFPLTVTSAQKNPTAFYLCASSIEGQYNQPQHFGDGTRLSIL.

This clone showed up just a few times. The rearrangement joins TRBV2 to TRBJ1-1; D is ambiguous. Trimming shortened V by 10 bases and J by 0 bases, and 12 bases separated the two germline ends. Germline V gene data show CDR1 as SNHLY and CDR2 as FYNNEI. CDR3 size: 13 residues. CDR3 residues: CATRATMNTEAFF. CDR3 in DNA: TGTGCCACCCGGGCCACGATGAACACTGAAGCTTTCTTT.

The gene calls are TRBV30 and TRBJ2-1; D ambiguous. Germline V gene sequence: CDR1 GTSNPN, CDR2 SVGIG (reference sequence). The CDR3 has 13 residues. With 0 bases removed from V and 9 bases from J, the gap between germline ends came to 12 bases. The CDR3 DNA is TGTGCCTGGAGTGTACAACTCCTTGTTGAGCAGTTCTTC. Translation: CAWSVQLLVEQFF.